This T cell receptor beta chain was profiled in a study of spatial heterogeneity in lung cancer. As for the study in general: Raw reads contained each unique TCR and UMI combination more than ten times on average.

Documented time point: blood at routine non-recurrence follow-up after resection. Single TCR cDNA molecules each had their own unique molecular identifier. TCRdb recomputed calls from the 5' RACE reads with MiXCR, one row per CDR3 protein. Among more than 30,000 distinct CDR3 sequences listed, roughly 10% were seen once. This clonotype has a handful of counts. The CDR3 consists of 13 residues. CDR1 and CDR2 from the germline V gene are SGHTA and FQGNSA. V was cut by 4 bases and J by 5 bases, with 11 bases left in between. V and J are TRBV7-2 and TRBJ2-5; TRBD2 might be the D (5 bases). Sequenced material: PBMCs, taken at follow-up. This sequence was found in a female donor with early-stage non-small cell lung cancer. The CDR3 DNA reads TGTGCCAGCAGCTCAGACTACCCGGAGACCCAGTACTTC. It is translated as CASSSDYPETQYF.